This TCR beta chain was captured by sequencing in a study of T cells in tumors after PD-1 blockade. Profiling relied on immunoSEQ multiplex PCR, and the TCRdb table lists in-frame clones only, not all of them. The sample holds about 59,000 clones, about 80% seen once. Input was about 616 ng to 6,500 ng of genomic DNA from tumor or blood. Sequencing was performed on PBMCs, taken before anti-PD-1 treatment. The receptor's source is a human donor with basal cell carcinoma.

The CDR3: CASSPTGVLSPLHF. The CDR3 DNA reads as TGTGCCAGCAGCCCGACAGGGGTTCTCTCACCCCTCCACTTT. This sequence joins TRBV7-3 and TRBJ1-6; 8 nucleotides align to TRBD1. Losses at the gene ends were 5 bases for V and 10 bases for J; bases not matched to a gene: 7. The CDR3 contains 14 residues. From germline, CDR1 is SGHTA and CDR2 FQGTGA.